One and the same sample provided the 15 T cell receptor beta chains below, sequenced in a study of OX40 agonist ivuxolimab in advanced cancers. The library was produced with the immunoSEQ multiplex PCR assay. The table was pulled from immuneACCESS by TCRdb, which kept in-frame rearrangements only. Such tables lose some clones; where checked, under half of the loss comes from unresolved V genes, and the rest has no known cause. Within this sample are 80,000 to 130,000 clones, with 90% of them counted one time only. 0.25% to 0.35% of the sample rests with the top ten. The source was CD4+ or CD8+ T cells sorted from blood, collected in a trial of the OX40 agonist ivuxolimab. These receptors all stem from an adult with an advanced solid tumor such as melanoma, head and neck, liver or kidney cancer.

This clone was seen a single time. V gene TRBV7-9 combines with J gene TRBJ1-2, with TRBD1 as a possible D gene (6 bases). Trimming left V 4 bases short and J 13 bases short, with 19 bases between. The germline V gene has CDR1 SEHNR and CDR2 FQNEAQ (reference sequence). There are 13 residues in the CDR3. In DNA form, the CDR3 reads TGTGCCAGCAGCTCTTATGCCGAGGGGGGCCCCACCTTC. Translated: CASSSYAEGGPTF. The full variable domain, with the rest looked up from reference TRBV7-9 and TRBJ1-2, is DTGVSQNPRHKITKRGQNVTFRCDPISEHNRLYWYRQTLGQGPEFLTYFQNEAQLEKSRLLSDRFSAERPKGSFSTLEIQRTEQGDSAMYLCASSSYAEGGPTFGSGTRLTVV.

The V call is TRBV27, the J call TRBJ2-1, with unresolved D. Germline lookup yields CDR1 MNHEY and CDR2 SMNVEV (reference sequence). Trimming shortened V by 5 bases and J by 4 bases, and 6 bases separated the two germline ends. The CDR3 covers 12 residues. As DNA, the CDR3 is TGTGCCAGCAGTCAGGCATACAATGAGCAGTTCTTC. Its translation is CASSQAYNEQFF.

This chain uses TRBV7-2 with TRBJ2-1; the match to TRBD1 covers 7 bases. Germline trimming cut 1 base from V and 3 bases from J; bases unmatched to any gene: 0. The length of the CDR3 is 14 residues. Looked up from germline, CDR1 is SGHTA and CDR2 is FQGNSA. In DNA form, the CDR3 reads TGTGCCAGCAGCTTAGACAGGGGCTACAATGAGCAGTTCTTC. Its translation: CASSLDRGYNEQFF.

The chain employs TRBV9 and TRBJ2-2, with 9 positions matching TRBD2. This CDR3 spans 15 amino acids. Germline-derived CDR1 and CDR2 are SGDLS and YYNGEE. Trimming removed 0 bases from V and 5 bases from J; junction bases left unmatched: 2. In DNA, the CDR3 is TGTGCCAGCAGCGTAGTCGCGGGAGGGACCGGGGAGCTGTTTTTT. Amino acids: CASSVVAGGTGELFF. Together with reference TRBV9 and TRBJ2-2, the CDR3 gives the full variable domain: DSGVTQTPKHLITATGQRVTLRCSPRSGDLSVYWYQQSLDQGLQFLIQYYNGEERAKGNILERFSAQQFPDLHSELNLSSLELGDSALYFCASSVVAGGTGELFFGEGSRLTVL.

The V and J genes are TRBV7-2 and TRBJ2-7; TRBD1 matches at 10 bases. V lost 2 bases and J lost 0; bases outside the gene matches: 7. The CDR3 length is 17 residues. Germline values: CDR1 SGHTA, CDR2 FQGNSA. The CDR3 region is CASSLYAGTGDSYEQYF. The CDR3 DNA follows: TGTGCCAGCAGCTTATACGCCGGGACAGGGGACTCCTACGAGCAGTACTTC.

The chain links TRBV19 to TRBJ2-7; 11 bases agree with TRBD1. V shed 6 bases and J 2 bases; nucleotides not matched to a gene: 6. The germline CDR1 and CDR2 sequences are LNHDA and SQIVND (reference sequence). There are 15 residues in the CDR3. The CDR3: CASSRGQGATYEQYF. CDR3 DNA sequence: TGTGCCAGTAGCCGCGGACAGGGGGCCACCTACGAGCAGTACTTC.

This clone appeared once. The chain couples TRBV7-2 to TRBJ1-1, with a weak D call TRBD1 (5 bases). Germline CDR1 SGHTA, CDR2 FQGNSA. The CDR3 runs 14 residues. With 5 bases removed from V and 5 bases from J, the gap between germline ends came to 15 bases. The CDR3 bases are TGTGCCAGCAGCCTAAACCAGGGAGGGACTGAAGCTTTCTTT. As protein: CASSLNQGGTEAFF. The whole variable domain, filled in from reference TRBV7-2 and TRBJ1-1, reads GAGVSQSPSNKVTEKGKDVELRCDPISGHTALYWYRQSLGQGLEFLIYFQGNSAPDKSGLPSDRFSAERTGGSVSTLTIQRTQQEDSAVYLCASSLNQGGTEAFFGQGTRLTVV.

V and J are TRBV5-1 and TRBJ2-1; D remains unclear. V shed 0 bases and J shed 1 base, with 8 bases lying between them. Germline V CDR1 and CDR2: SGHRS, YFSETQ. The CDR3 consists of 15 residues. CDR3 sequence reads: CASSLEPGSYNEQFF. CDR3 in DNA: TGCGCCAGCAGCTTGGAGCCCGGGTCCTACAATGAGCAGTTCTTC.

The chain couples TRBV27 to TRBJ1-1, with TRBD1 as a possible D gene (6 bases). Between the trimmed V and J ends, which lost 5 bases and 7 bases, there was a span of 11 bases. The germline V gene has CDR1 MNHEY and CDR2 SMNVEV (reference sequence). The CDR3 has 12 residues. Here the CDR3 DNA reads TGTGCCAGCAGTGAAAGGGGGTATGAAGCTTTCTTT. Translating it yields CASSERGYEAFF.

In DNA, the CDR3 is TGTGCCAGTAGTAAAAAGCGGGAGAGATTCACCGGGGAGCTGTTTTTT. This encodes CASSKKRERFTGELFF. V and J are TRBV19 and TRBJ2-2; 8 bases agree with TRBD2. The CDR3 has 16 residues. Germline trimming cut 4 bases from V and 4 bases from J; bases unmatched to any gene: 8. Germline CDR1 is LNHDA and CDR2 is SQIVND (reference sequence).

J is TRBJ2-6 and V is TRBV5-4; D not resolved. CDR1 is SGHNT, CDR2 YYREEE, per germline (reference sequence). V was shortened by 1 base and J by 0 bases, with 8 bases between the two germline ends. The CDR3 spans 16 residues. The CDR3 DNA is TGTGCCAGCAGCTTGTGGCTCGGCTCTGGGGCCAACGTCCTGACTTTC. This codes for CASSLWLGSGANVLTF.

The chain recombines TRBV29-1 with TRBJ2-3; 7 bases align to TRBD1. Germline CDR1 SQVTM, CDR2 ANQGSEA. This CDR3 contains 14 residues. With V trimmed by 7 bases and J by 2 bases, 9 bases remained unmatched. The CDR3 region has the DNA TGCAGCGGCGCTCCGGGACAGCTCACAGATACGCAGTATTTT. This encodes CSGAPGQLTDTQYF.

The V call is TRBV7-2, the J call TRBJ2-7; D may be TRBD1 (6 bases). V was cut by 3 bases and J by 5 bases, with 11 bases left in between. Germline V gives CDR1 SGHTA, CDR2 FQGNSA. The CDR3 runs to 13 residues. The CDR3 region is CASSFGDIDEQYF. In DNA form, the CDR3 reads TGTGCCAGCAGCTTCGGGGACATAGACGAGCAGTACTTC. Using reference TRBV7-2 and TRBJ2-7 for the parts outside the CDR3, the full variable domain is GAGVSQSPSNKVTEKGKDVELRCDPISGHTALYWYRQSLGQGLEFLIYFQGNSAPDKSGLPSDRFSAERTGGSVSTLTIQRTQQEDSAVYLCASSFGDIDEQYFGPGTRLTVT.

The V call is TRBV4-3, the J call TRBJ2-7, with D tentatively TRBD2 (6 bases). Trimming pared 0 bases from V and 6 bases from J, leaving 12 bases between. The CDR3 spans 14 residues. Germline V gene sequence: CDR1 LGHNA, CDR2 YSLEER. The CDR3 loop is CASSQEPGVSEQYF. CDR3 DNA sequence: TGCGCCAGCAGCCAAGAGCCGGGGGTTTCCGAGCAGTACTTC.

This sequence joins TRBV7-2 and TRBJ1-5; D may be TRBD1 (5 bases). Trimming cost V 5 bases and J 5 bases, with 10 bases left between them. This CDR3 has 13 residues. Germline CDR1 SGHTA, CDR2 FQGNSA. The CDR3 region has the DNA TGTGCCAGCAGCGGGACTTGGGATCAGCCCCAGCATTTT. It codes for CASSGTWDQPQHF.